This T cell receptor beta chain was captured in a study of T-cell memory formation after mild COVID-19. The 5'RACE method, run with constant-segment primers, produced TCR alpha and TCR beta cDNA libraries (carrying sample barcodes and UMIs). From the 5' RACE reads, TCRdb called clonotypes with MiXCR, one entry per CDR3 protein. The sample lists hundreds of thousands of distinct CDR3 sequences; over 13% were seen once. V lost 5 bases and J lost 7; bases outside the gene matches: 5. Germline V gene data show CDR1 as LGHNA and CDR2 as YSLEER. The CDR3 consists of 15 residues. The receptor's source is a man younger than 35 who had mild COVID-19 (a few samples of this study predate the infection). Cell type and time point are not known. The sequenced sample was PBMCs or a T cell subset sorted from them (not recorded which). V is TRBV4-3 and J is TRBJ1-6; 10 nucleotides match TRBD1. CDR3 protein: CASSEGTGENSPLHF. CDR3 coding DNA: TGCGCCAGCAGCGAGGGGACAGGGGAAAATTCACCCCTCCACTTT.